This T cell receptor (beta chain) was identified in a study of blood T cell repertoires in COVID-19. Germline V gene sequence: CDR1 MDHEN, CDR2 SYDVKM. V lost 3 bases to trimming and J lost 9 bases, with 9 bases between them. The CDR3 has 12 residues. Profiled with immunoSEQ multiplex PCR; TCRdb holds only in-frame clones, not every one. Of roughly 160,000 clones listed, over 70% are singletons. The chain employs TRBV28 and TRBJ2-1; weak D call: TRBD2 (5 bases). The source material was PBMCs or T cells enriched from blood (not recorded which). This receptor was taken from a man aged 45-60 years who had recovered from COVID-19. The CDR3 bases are TGTGCCAGCAGTTTGAGGGTAACTGAGCAGTTCTTC. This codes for CASSLRVTEQFF.